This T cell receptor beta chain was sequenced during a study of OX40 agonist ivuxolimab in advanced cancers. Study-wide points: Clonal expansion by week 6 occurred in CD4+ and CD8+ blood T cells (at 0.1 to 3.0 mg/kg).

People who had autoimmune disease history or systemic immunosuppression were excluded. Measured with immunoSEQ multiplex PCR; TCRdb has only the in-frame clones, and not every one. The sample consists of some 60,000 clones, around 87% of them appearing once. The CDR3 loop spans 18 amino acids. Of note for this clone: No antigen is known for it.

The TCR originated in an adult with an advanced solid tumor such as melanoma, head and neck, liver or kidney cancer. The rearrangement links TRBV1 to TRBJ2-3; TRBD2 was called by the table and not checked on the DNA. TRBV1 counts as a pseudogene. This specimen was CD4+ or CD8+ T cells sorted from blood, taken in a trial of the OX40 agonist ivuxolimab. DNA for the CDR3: TGCACCAGCAGCCATTCCCCCCCCCTGAGCGGGGGCACAGATACGCAGTATTTT. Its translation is CTSSHSPPLSGGTDTQYF.